A single sample gave rise to the 2 T cell receptor beta chains below, sequenced in a study of blood T cell repertoires in COVID-19. Repertoires were generated with immunoSEQ multiplex PCR, while TCRdb's copy carries only in-frame clones and drops some. Of under 200,000 clones listed, approximately 88% are singletons. What was sequenced was peripheral blood. Every receptor here comes from a woman aged 55 to 70 with acute or convalescent COVID-19.

As to this clone: Other DNA sequences from this sample encode an identical CDR3 as well. The rearrangement links TRBV18 to TRBJ2-3, with D tentatively TRBD2 (5 bases). CDR3 length: 15 residues. Trimming pared 2 bases from V and 2 bases from J, leaving 11 bases between. Germline V gives CDR1 KGHSH, CDR2 LQKENI. The CDR3 nucleotides read TGTGCCAGCTCACCATTGGGCGGGTTCACAGATACGCAGTATTTT. The encoded protein is CASSPLGGFTDTQYF.

The rearrangement links TRBV4-2 to TRBJ1-1, with D possibly TRBD1 on 5 matching bases. Germline V gives CDR1 LGHNA, CDR2 YNFKEQ. The length of the CDR3 is 17 residues. V was shortened by 0 bases and J by 0 bases, with 14 bases between the two germline ends. CDR3 nucleotides: TGTGCCAGCAGCCAAGATGTGACGACAGCCTTGAACACTGAAGCTTTCTTT. It specifies CASSQDVTTALNTEAFF.